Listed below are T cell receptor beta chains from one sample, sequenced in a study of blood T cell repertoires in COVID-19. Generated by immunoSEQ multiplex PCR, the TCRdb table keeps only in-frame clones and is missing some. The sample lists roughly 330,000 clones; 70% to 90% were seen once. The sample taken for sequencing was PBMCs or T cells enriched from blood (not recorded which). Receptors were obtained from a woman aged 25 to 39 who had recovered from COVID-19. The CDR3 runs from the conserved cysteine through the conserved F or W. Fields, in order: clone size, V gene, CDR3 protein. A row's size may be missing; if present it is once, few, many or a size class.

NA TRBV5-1 CASSPRDSSTDTQYF
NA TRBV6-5 CASSRLAVPYEQYF
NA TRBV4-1 CASGGQPTNEKLFF
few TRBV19 CASRQGAGNQPQHF
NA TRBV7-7 CASSLGAGGQETQYF
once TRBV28 CASSTTSGGRGNEQFF
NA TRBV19 CASSLQGANSPLHF
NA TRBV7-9 CASSWSGGFYEQYF
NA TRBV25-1 CASRTGIEQYF
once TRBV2 CASGGGPTSTYEQYF
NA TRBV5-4 CASSPRGSTDTQYF
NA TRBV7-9 CASSLPRVSYEQYF
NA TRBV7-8 CASSLRGADGVSPLHF
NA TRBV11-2 CASSEDSYNSPLHF
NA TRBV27 CASRRGAWYEQYF
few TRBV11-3 CASSKPRPVANTQYF
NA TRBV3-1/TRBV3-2 CASSHNPGGQETQYF
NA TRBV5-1 CASGPGGAGTDTQYF
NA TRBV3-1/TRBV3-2 CASRLGLAGQKQFF
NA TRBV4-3 CASSPGGGAQETQYF
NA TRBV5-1 CASSPPRTSGEETQYF
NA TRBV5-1 CASSGDTPEANYGYTF
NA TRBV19 CASSPAGIYGYTF
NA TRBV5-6 CASSSDWTGGGNTIYF
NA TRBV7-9 CASYRGNTEAFF
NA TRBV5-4 CASRSGGGGTANVLTF
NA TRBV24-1 CATPQGDYEQYF
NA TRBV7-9 CASSQISGANVLTF
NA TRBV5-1 CASSLSIPGGAFF
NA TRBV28 CATTTLLSSQPQHF
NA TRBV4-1 CASSQKGITTADNPYGYTF
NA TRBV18 CASSPQGPSLGEQYF
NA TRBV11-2 CASSLTLAGASEAFF
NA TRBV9 CASSKGPGLAGGRDTGELFF
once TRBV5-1 CASSITGVETEAFF
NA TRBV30 CAWSPAQGSHEQYF
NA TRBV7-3 CASSLGPSLNNEQFF